Listed here are 5 T cell receptor beta chains from one sample, sequenced in a study of shared clonotypes between healthy human individuals. Measured with immunoSEQ multiplex PCR; TCRdb has only the in-frame clones, and not every one. The sample lists 2.5 million or so clones; around 94% were seen once. The specimen was naive CD4+ T cells sorted from blood. As for subset: CD45RA+ positively selected. All receptors derive from a man aged 18 to 30 in good health.

The chain employs TRBV5-4 and TRBJ2-6, with 7 positions matching TRBD1. The CDR3 has 17 amino acids. Germline V lookup: CDR1 SGHNT, CDR2 YYREEE (reference sequence). J was trimmed by 3 bases and V by 2 bases; bases with no gene match: 8. In DNA, the CDR3 is TGTGCCAGCAGCTTCGAACAGGGGTCCTTTGGGGCCAACGTCCTGACTTTC. It is translated as CASSFEQGSFGANVLTF.

The V call is TRBV7-8, the J call TRBJ1-5, with 8 bases matching TRBD1. The CDR3 totals 14 residues. From germline, CDR1 is SGHVS and CDR2 FQNEAQ. The ends lost 5 bases at V and 7 bases at J; junction bases unmatched: 7. CDR3 bases: TGTGCCAGCAGCCAGGACAGGGTCGGCCAGCCCCAGCATTTT. Translated, it gives CASSQDRVGQPQHF.

V is TRBV30 and J is TRBJ1-6; no clear D. The V gene lost 1 base and the J gene lost 0 bases, with 7 bases spanning the gap. The germline V gene encodes CDR1 GTSNPN and CDR2 SVGIG (reference sequence). CDR3 length equals 15 residues. The CDR3 nucleotides read TGTGCCTGGAGTGATGAGAGCTCCTATAATTCACCCCTCCACTTT. Translation: CAWSDESSYNSPLHF.

This chain links TRBV6-6 with TRBJ1-2; 10 bases are a match to TRBD1. Looked up from germline, CDR1 is MNHNY and CDR2 is SVGAGI (reference sequence). With 6 bases clipped from V and 2 bases from J, the junction kept 9 bases outside the gene matches. The CDR3 runs 16 residues. The CDR3 DNA sequence: TGTGCCAGCAGCCCGGGACAGGGGATTAGGAACTATGGCTACACCTTC. This translates into CASSPGQGIRNYGYTF.

The rearrangement uses TRBV6-6 and TRBJ2-7; 9 bases line up with TRBD1. Germline-derived CDR1 and CDR2 are MNHNY and SVGAGI (reference sequence). V shed 6 bases and J 0 bases; nucleotides not matched to a gene: 3. This CDR3 comprises 14 residues. CDR3 nucleotide sequence: TGTGCCAGCAGACAGGGACAGGGCTCCTACGAGCAGTACTTC. It encodes CASRQGQGSYEQYF.